The following is a T cell receptor beta chain sequence with its context. Its target is unknown. The entry originates in a study of siplizumab effects on memory and regulatory T cells. Points from the study as a whole: Confirmatory evidence of suppressive function in proliferating siplizumab-culture Tregs was not obtained. The Treg-derived share of mappable alloreactive CD4+ clones averaged 68.8% with siplizumab and approximately 30% in controls. Roughly 75-95% of proliferating CD4+ or CD8+ clones defied assignment to a naive or memory phenotype.

Only in-frame clones appear in the TCRdb table, and some are missing; sequencing was by immunoSEQ multiplex PCR. The sample carries roughly 56,000 clones, 85% to 95% recorded once. The CDR3 runs to 13 residues. Germline V lookup: CDR1 SGHTA, CDR2 FQGNSA. The chain employs TRBV7-2 and TRBJ2-2, with D unclear. The clonotype originates from a human donor in good health. The specimen was CD8+ T cells sorted from blood. CDR3 sequence: CAVRAGNTGELFF. The DNA for the CDR3 is TGTGCTGTTCGAGCAGGGAACACCGGGGAGCTGTTTTTT.